Each of the 13 T cell receptor beta chains below was sequenced from the same sample in a study of siplizumab effects on memory and regulatory T cells. Using immunoSEQ multiplex PCR, the repertoire was profiled, and TCRdb retains in-frame clones only, with some absent. The profile shows some 100,000 clones, around 92% of them singletons. Sequencing was performed on CD4+ T cells sorted from blood. The receptor source for this set is a human donor in good health. Some clones in this sample may be carry-over from other donors' samples.

This rearrangement joins TRBV5-5 to TRBJ2-5; 11 positions match TRBD1. This CDR3 region has 15 residues. V lost 4 bases to trimming and J lost 5 bases; unmatched junction nucleotides: 7. CDR1 is SGHKS and CDR2 is YYEKEE in the germline V gene (reference sequence). CDR3 amino acids: CASSLGQGAWETQYF. The CDR3 DNA reads as TGTGCCAGCAGCCTAGGACAGGGGGCGTGGGAGACCCAGTACTTC. Together with reference TRBV5-5 and TRBJ2-5, the CDR3 gives the full variable domain: DAGVTQSPTHLIKTRGQQVTLRCSPISGHKSVSWYQQVLGQGPQFIFQYYEKEERGRGNFPDRFSARQFPNYSSELNVNALLLGDSALYLCASSLGQGAWETQYFGPGTRLLVL.

J is TRBJ2-7 and V is TRBV19; 7 bases match TRBD1. Germline CDR1 reads LNHDA; CDR2 reads SQIVND (reference sequence). V lost 4 bases and J lost 3; bases outside the gene matches: 6. CDR3 length: 14 residues. The CDR3 is CASSTRTGDYEQYF. The CDR3 DNA follows: TGTGCCAGTAGTACGAGAACAGGGGACTACGAGCAGTACTTC.

The chain uses TRBV2 and TRBJ1-5; D remains ambiguous. The CDR3 is 16 residues long. Trimming stripped 0 bases from V and 3 bases from J, with 12 bases between. Per germline, CDR1 SNHLY and CDR2 FYNNEI. This CDR3 reads CASSEAFLSPNQPQHF. DNA for the CDR3: TGTGCCAGCAGTGAAGCGTTTCTAAGTCCCAATCAGCCCCAGCATTTT.

V usage is TRBV5-6 and J usage is TRBJ1-2; the match to TRBD1 covers 12 bases. From germline, CDR1 is SGHDT and CDR2 YYEEEE. CDR3 length equals 14 residues. J lost 2 bases, V lost 5 bases, and 1 base had no gene match. The CDR3 spells CASSGTGGNYGYTF. In DNA, the CDR3 is TGTGCCAGCAGTGGGACAGGGGGCAACTATGGCTACACCTTC.

This chain connects TRBV6-4 to TRBJ2-3; D remains unclear. Trimming shortened V by 4 bases and J by 7 bases, and 12 bases separated the two germline ends. The germline V gene encodes CDR1 MRHNA and CDR2 SNTAGT. The CDR3 totals 13 residues. The DNA of the CDR3 is TGTGCCAGCAGTGCGGCCCTAGGTTATACGCAGTATTTT. This translates into CASSAALGYTQYF.

This chain connects TRBV11-2 to TRBJ1-2, with D possibly matching TRBD1 (5 bases). V dropped 5 bases and J dropped 4 bases, with 11 bases sitting between them. This CDR3 has 13 residues. Per germline, CDR1 SGHAT and CDR2 FQNNGV. The CDR3 DNA reads as TGTGCCAGCAGCCCCTCGGGGGGCTATGGCTACACCTTC. Translated, it gives CASSPSGGYGYTF.

The chain couples TRBV6-5 to TRBJ2-1; 8 bases map to TRBD1. This CDR3 is 12 amino acids long. Germline CDR1 reads MNHEY; CDR2 reads SVGAGI. V lost 5 bases and J lost 12; bases outside the gene matches: 6. CDR3 residues: CASSRTGIRQFF. In DNA, the CDR3 is TGTGCCAGCAGTAGGACAGGGATCAGGCAGTTCTTC.

The rearrangement joins TRBV5-4 to TRBJ1-1; D is ambiguous. This CDR3 has 13 residues. V was pared by 5 bases and J by 4 bases, with 12 bases between. CDR1 and CDR2 (germline): SGHNT, YYREEE (reference sequence). CDR3 sequence reads: CASSYAGVTEAFF. The CDR3, as DNA: TGTGCCAGCAGTTACGCCGGAGTCACTGAAGCTTTCTTT.

This rearrangement joins TRBV4-1 to TRBJ2-1; D assignment may be TRBD1 or TRBD2 (6 bases each). Germline V CDR1 and CDR2: MGHRA, YSYEKL. The CDR3 extends over 14 amino acids. V was pared by 4 bases and J by 4 bases, with 11 bases between. CDR3 DNA: TGCGCCAGCAGCCGGGGGGCAGGGTACAATGAGCAGTTCTTC. Encoded protein: CASSRGAGYNEQFF.

The rearrangement joins TRBV2 to TRBJ1-2; D not resolved. The germline V gene has CDR1 SNHLY and CDR2 FYNNEI. Trimming took off 2 bases at V and 4 bases at J, with 14 bases between the two ends. This CDR3 has 15 residues. CDR3 nucleotides: TGTGCCAGCAGTGAACACATCAGTTTACCCTATGGCTACACCTTC. Translation gives CASSEHISLPYGYTF.

This clone was recorded only once. The CDR3 DNA reads TGTGCCAGCAGCCTATTAGGCGGGGAGACCCAGTACTTC. The encoded protein is CASSLLGGETQYF. V gene TRBV5-4 combines with J gene TRBJ2-5, with D possibly matching TRBD2 (5 bases). Looked up from germline, CDR1 is SGHNT and CDR2 is YYREEE (reference sequence). Deletions cut 4 bases from V and 5 bases from J, with 12 bases between. The CDR3 sequence is 13 residues long.

The chain carries TRBV6-1 and TRBJ2-7, with D unclear. The CDR3 is 11 residues long. Germline V gene sequence: CDR1 MNHNS, CDR2 SASEGT. Between the trimmed V and J ends, which lost 8 bases and 4 bases, there was a span of 9 bases. CDR3 sequence: CASEGHYEQYF. DNA of the CDR3: TGTGCCAGCGAAGGTCATTACGAGCAGTACTTC.

This chain links TRBV27 with TRBJ1-3, with D maybe TRBD1 (5 bases). The CDR3 sequence is 15 residues long. Germline CDR1 and CDR2: MNHEY and SMNVEV (reference sequence). Trimming removed 0 bases at V and 4 bases at J, with 10 bases between. CDR3 amino acids: CASSLSKGVGNTIYF. The CDR3 DNA is TGTGCCAGCAGTTTATCGAAAGGGGTCGGAAACACCATATATTTT.